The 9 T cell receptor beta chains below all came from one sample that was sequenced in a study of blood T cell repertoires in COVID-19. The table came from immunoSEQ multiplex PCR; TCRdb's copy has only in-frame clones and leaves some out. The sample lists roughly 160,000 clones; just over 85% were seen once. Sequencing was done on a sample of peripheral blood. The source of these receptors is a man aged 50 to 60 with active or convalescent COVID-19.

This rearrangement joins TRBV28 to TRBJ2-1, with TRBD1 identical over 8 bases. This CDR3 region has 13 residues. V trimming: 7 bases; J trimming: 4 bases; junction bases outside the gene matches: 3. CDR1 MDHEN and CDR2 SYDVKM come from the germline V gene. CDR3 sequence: CASKGQGYNEQFF. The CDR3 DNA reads TGTGCCAGCAAAGGACAGGGTTACAATGAGCAGTTCTTC.

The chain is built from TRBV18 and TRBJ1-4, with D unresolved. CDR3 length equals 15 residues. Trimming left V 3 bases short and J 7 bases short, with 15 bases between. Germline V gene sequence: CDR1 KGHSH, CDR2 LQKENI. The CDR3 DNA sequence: TGTGCCAGCTCACCCTGGAGCGGGGTACGTGAAAAACTGTTTTTT. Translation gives CASSPWSGVREKLFF.

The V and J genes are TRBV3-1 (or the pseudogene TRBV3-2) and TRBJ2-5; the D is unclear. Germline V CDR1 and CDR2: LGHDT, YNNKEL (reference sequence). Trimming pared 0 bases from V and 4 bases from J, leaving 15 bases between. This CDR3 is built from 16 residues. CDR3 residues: CASSQDRRTAPETQYF. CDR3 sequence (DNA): TGTGCCAGCAGCCAAGATCGTCGCACAGCCCCAGAGACCCAGTACTTC.

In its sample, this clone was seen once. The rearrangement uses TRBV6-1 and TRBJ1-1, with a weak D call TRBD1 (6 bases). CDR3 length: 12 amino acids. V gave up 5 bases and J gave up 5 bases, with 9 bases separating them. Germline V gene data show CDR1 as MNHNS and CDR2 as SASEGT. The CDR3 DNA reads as TGTGCCAGCAGTTCAGGGGTAACTGAAGCTTTCTTT. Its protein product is CASSSGVTEAFF.

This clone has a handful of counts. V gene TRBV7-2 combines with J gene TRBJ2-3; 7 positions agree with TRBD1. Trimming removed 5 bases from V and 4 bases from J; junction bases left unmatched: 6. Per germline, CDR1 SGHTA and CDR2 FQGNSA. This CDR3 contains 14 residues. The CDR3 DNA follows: TGTGCCAGCAGCCAAGACAGGGTTCCAGATACGCAGTATTTT. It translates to CASSQDRVPDTQYF.

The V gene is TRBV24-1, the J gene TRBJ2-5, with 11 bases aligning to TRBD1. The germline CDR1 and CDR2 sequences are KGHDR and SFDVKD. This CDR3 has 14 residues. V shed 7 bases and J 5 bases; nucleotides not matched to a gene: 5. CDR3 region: CATRPGQGVETQYF. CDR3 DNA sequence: TGTGCCACCAGACCGGGACAGGGGGTTGAGACCCAGTACTTC.

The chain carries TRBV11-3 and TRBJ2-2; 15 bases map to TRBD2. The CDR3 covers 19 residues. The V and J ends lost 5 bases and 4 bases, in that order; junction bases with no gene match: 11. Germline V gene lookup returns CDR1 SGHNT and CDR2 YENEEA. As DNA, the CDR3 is TGTGCCAGCAGCCAGTCCGGGACTAGCGGGGGGCGTATCACCGGGGAGCTGTTTTTT. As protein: CASSQSGTSGGRITGELFF.

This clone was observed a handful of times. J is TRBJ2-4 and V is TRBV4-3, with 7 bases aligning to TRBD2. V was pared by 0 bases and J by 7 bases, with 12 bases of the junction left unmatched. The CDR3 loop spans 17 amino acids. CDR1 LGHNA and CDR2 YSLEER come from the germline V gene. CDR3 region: CASSQDGLAEGRNIQYF. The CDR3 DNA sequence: TGCGCCAGCAGCCAAGATGGGCTAGCGGAAGGGAGGAACATTCAGTACTTC.

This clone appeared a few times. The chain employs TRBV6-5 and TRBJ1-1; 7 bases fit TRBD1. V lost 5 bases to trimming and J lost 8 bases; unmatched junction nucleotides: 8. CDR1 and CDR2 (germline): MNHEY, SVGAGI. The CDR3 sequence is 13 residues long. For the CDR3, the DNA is TGTGCCAGCAGTACCTGGACAGGACTAGAAGCTTTCTTT. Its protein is CASSTWTGLEAFF.